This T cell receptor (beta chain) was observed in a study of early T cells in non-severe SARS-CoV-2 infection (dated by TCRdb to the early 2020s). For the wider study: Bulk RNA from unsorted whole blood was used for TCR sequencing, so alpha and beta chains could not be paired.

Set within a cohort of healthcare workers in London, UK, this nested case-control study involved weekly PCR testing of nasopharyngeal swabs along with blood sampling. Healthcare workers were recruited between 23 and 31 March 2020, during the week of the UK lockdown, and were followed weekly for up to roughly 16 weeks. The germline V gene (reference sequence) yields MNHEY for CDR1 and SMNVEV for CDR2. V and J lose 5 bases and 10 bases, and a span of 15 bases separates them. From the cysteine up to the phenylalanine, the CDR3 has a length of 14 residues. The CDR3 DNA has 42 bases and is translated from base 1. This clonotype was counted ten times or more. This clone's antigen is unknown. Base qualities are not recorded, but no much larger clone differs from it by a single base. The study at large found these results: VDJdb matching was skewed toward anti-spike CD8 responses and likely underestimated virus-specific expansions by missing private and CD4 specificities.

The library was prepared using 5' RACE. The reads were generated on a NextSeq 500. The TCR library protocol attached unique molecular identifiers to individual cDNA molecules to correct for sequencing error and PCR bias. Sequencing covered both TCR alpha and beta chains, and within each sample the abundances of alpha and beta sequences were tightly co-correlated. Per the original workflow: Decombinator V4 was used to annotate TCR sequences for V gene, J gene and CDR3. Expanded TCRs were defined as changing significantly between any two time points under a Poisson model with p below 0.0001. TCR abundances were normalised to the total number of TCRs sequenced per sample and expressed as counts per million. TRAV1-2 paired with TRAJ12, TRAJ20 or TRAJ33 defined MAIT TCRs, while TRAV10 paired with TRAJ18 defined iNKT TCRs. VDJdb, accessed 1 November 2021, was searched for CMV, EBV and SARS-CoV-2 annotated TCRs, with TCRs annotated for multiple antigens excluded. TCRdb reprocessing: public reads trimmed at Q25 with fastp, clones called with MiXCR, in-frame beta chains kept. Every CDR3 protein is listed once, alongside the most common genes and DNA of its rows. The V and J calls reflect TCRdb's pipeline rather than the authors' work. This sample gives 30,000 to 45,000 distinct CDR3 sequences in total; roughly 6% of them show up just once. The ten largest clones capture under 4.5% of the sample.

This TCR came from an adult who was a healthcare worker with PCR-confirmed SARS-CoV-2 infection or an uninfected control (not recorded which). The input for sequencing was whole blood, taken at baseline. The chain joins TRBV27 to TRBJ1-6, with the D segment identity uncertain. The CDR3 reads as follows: CASSPRYAGSPLHF. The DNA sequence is TGTGCCAGCAGTCCGAGATATGCGGGCTCACCCCTCCACTTT.